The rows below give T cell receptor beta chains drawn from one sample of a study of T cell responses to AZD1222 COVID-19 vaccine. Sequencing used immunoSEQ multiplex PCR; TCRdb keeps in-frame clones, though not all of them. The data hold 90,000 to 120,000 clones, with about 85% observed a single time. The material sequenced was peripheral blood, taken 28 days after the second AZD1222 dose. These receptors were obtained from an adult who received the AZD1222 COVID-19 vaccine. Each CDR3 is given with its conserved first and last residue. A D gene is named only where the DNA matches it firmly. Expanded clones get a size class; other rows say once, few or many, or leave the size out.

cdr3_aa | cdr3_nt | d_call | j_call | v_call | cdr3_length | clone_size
CASSQQDPPAAFF | TGTGCCAGCAGTCAACAGGACCCCCCGGCCGCTTTCTTT | - | TRBJ1-1 | TRBV6-2/TRBV6-3 | 13 | once
CASSVFGDSGNTIYF | TGTGCCAGCAGCGTATTTGGAGACTCTGGAAACACCATATATTTT | - | TRBJ1-3 | TRBV9 | 15 | -
CATAYITEAFF | TGTGCCACTGCATATATCACTGAAGCTTTCTTT | - | TRBJ1-1 | TRBV19 | 11 | -
CASSFPRPHYPTGELFF | TGTGCCAGCAGCTTCCCTCGACCCCACTATCCCACCGGGGAGCTGTTTTTT | - | TRBJ2-2 | TRBV7-9 | 17 | -
CASVPGQGPLTGELFF | TGTGCCAGTGTACCGGGACAGGGGCCACTAACCGGGGAGCTGTTTTTT | TRBD1 | TRBJ2-2 | TRBV28 | 16 | -
CASSYSGQLNGYGYTF | TGTGCCAGCAGTTACTCTGGACAGTTGAACGGTTATGGCTACACCTTC | - | TRBJ1-2 | TRBV6-5 | 16 | -
CASKRGSTDTQYF | TGTGCCAGCAAAAGAGGGAGCACAGATACGCAGTATTTT | - | TRBJ2-3 | TRBV28 | 13 | -
CATGEVGVPGELFF | TGTGCCACCGGAGAGGTAGGGGTCCCCGGGGAGCTGTTTTTT | - | TRBJ2-2 | TRBV24-1 | 14 | -
CASSVAGTGSNSPLHF | TGTGCCAGCAGCGTAGCTGGGACAGGCTCAAATTCACCCCTCCACTTT | TRBD1 | TRBJ1-6 | TRBV9 | 16 | few
CATSDLPQGTDTQYF | TGTGCCACCAGTGATTTACCGCAGGGCACAGATACGCAGTATTTT | - | TRBJ2-3 | TRBV24-1 | 15 | -
CASSRGPSGAQHF | TGCGCCAGCAGCCGGGGTCCCTCGGGGGCCCAGCATTTT | - | TRBJ1-5 | TRBV5-1 | 13 | -
CASSQVGRDYGYTF | TGTGCCAGCAGCCAAGTCGGCCGAGACTATGGCTACACCTTC | - | TRBJ1-2 | TRBV14 | 14 | -
CASRRDRGKAFF | TGTGCCAGCAGAAGGGACAGGGGAAAAGCTTTCTTT | TRBD1 | TRBJ1-1 | TRBV6-5 | 12 | -
CASSPGQGAFTGELFF | TGTGCCAGCTCACCAGGCCAGGGGGCTTTCACCGGGGAGCTGTTTTTT | TRBD1 | TRBJ2-2 | TRBV18 | 16 | -
CASSFVLADLAKNIQYF | TGTGCCAGCAGTTTTGTCCTCGCAGACCTAGCCAAAAACATTCAGTACTTC | - | TRBJ2-4 | TRBV28 | 17 | -
CASSVGQRNTEAFF | TGTGCCAGCAGCGTAGGACAGAGGAACACTGAAGCTTTCTTT | - | TRBJ1-1 | TRBV9 | 14 | -
CASGGSEAFF | TGTGCCAGTGGTGGAAGTGAAGCTTTCTTT | - | TRBJ1-1 | TRBV6-5 | 10 | -
CASSDTGVNEKLFF | TGTGCCAGCAGCGACACAGGGGTTAATGAAAAACTGTTTTTT | TRBD1 | TRBJ1-4 | TRBV7-9 | 14 | once
CASSLVGSRGDYGYTF | TGTGCCAGCAGCTTAGTGGGCAGTCGAGGGGACTATGGCTACACCTTC | - | TRBJ1-2 | TRBV7-9 | 16 | -
CASSYQEVYEQYF | TGTGCCAGCAGCTACCAGGAAGTCTACGAGCAGTACTTC | - | TRBJ2-7 | TRBV6-5 | 13 | -
CASRTGTAGELFF | TGCGCCAGCAGAACCGGGACGGCCGGGGAGCTGTTTTTT | - | TRBJ2-2 | TRBV4-1 | 13 | few
CASSLYEETQYF | TGTGCTAGTAGCCTCTACGAAGAGACCCAGTACTTC | - | TRBJ2-5 | TRBV12-5 | 12 | -
CASSQGQLAFF | TGTGCCAGCAGCCAAGGACAGCTGGCTTTCTTT | - | TRBJ1-1 | TRBV3-1/TRBV3-2 | 11 | -
CASSSGQNEAFF | TGCGCCAGCAGCTCCGGACAGAATGAAGCTTTCTTT | - | TRBJ1-1 | TRBV5-1 | 12 | -
CASSLSGNTIYF | TGTGCCAGCAGCTTATCTGGAAACACCATATATTTT | - | TRBJ1-3 | TRBV7-2 | 12 | -
CASSQDPVNNYGYTF | TGCGCCAGCAGCCAAGACCCAGTAAATAACTATGGCTACACCTTC | - | TRBJ1-2 | TRBV4-1 | 15 | once
CSAVTSGYSYNEQFF | TGCAGCGCCGTGACTAGCGGATACTCCTACAATGAGCAGTTCTTC | TRBD2 | TRBJ2-1 | TRBV29-1 | 15 | few
CATSRDMVDTQYF | TGTGCCACCAGCAGAGATATGGTAGATACGCAGTATTTT | - | TRBJ2-3 | TRBV15 | 13 | -
CASTAGGGGRETQYF | TGTGCCAGCACGGCCGGGGGAGGGGGCCGAGAGACCCAGTACTTC | - | TRBJ2-5 | TRBV6-5 | 15 | -
CASSPAGTGSSYEQYF | TGCGCCAGCAGCCCAGCGGGGACAGGGAGCTCCTACGAGCAGTACTTC | TRBD1 | TRBJ2-7 | TRBV4-1 | 16 | -
CASSFLTGPSHEQYF | TGTGCCAGCAGTTTCCTAACGGGGCCGAGCCACGAGCAGTACTTC | - | TRBJ2-7 | TRBV28 | 15 | -
CASSKGQSNTEAFF | TGTGCCAGCAGTAAGGGACAGTCGAACACTGAAGCTTTCTTT | TRBD1 | TRBJ1-1 | TRBV6-5 | 14 | -
CASSFWGTNQPQHF | TGTGCCAGCAGTTTCTGGGGCACCAATCAGCCCCAGCATTTT | - | TRBJ1-5 | TRBV6-5 | 14 | -
CSVGHGNTIYF | TGCAGCGTTGGCCATGGAAACACCATATATTTT | - | TRBJ1-3 | TRBV29-1 | 11 | -
CASSLGPTGDGRTDTQYF | TGTGCCAGCAGCTTAGGGCCGACAGGGGATGGAAGGACAGATACGCAGTATTTT | TRBD1 | TRBJ2-3 | TRBV7-7 | 18 | -
CASRGRQSRNGYTF | TGTGCCAGCAGGGGCAGGCAATCCCGGAATGGCTACACCTTC | - | TRBJ1-2 | TRBV7-9 | 14 | -
CASSLRSSTGELFF | TGTGCCAGCAGCTTACGCTCCTCCACCGGGGAGCTGTTTTTT | - | TRBJ2-2 | TRBV11-2 | 14 | -
CASSLQGVQETQYF | TGTGCCAGCAGCTTACAGGGGGTCCAAGAGACCCAGTACTTC | TRBD1 | TRBJ2-5 | TRBV11-2 | 14 | -
CASSRDGLGGYTF | TGTGCCAGCAGTCGCGACGGACTGGGCGGCTACACCTTC | - | TRBJ1-2 | TRBV6-2/TRBV6-3 | 13 | -
CASSPPPTGYGYTF | TGTGCCAGCAGTCCCCCCCCGACAGGCTATGGCTACACCTTC | - | TRBJ1-2 | TRBV28 | 14 | -
CASSSWDRGPAFF | TGTGCCAGCAGCTCCTGGGACAGAGGTCCAGCTTTCTTT | TRBD1 | TRBJ1-1 | TRBV27 | 13 | -
CASSQTHGSSGNTIYF | TGTGCCAGCAGCCAAACCCACGGGAGCTCTGGAAACACCATATATTTT | - | TRBJ1-3 | TRBV9 | 16 | -
CASSILGTPAYEQYF | TGTGCCAGCAGTATACTCGGGACGCCAGCCTACGAGCAGTACTTC | - | TRBJ2-7 | TRBV6-5 | 15 | -
CASSYIQGEANYGYTF | TGTGCCAGCAGTTACATACAGGGGGAAGCTAACTATGGCTACACCTTC | TRBD1 | TRBJ1-2 | TRBV6-5 | 16 | -
CASHKSGQNHEQYF | TGTGCCAGTCATAAAAGCGGACAGAACCACGAGCAGTACTTC | - | TRBJ2-7 | TRBV11-3 | 14 | -